This T cell receptor (beta chain) was retrieved from a study of T cell responses to AZD1222 COVID-19 vaccine (dated by TCRdb to about 2021). Some background on the complete study: TCR sequencing covered more than 230 trial participants: 200 to 220 given two doses of AZD1222 and approximately 25 given two doses of MenACWY control vaccine. Trial participants were enrolled by age into subgroups of 18-55, 56-69 and 70-plus years, and roughly 150, 30 and 60 TCR-sequenced participants, respectively, were included in these subgroups.

Taken with the paper, the label for time point translates to: about 28 days (+/-7) after the second vaccine dose. AZD1222 recipients given second doses at about 4 weeks or at about 12 weeks were pooled, since spike-specific TCR depth and breadth were not found to differ between the two schedules. Vaccinee samples were obtained from the UK trials COV001 and COV002, which included a single-blind randomized controlled phase 2/3 trial of AZD1222 (ChAdOx1 nCoV-19) in healthy adults. For TCRbeta chain sequencing, PBMC samples were collected from trial participants at day 0 and at day 28 after the second dose. The CDR3 regions of human TCRbeta chains were analyzed by immunosequencing. As for the original processing: TCRs in the repertoires were compared against a reference library of SARS-CoV-2-specific TCRs that had been generated with the MIRA antigen-specificity platform. Breadth meant the fraction of unique TCRs that were SARS-CoV-2-associated, whereas depth meant the fraction of total T cells that were SARS-CoV-2-associated. Using the MIRA data, every spike-specific TCR was mapped to the spike region that the TCR reacted to and assigned to either a CD4 or a CD8 class. Log10-transformed breadth and depth values were compared by one-way ANOVA with Sidak's multiple comparisons tests. TCRdb provides this immuneACCESS table in a form limited to in-frame rearrangements. Some clones are lacking; in checked studies, under half of them reflect an unresolved V gene, and why the rest are absent is not known. That table supplies the V and J calls and clone size; D and trimming were determined from the DNA. This sample has 89,000 or so clones in its table, and 90% to 95% of those were observed once. Jointly, the top ten make up under 14% of the sample.

The CDR3 goes from the cysteine to the phenylalanine over 13 residues. Kept here is only the CDR3 DNA, which spans 39 bases and is read in frame from base 1. CDR1 and CDR2 are read off the germline V gene as MDHEN and SYDVKM. V loses 6 bases of germline sequence and J loses 2 bases, and the interval between the two ends is 10 bases. A single count supports this clone. Its antigen remains unidentified. No much larger clone exists at a distance of one base, and base qualities are not known. Points the paper makes about the study in general: In the small 56-69-year group, the increase in depth fell short of significance, most likely because of low power. Participants were mostly white British, with more females than males. The authors suggested clonal diversity may have been underestimated. Epitopes outside the regions mutated in the B.1.351 and B.1.1.7 variants were reportedly recognized by nearly half of the unique spike-specific TCRs. After two AZD1222 doses, spike-specific TCR breadth and depth were significantly higher than at day 0 and than in MenACWY recipients. Vaccine-associated CD4 TCRs spanned the whole spike protein, with dominant responses in regions 160-218 and 743-854. Conclusions about previously exposed vaccinees are limited, since just six AZD1222 recipients were seropositive for SARS-CoV-2 at baseline. Because no samples from the day 14 peak response were available, repertoires could be characterized only after the peak T cell response.

The sequence links TRBV28 to TRBJ2-5; no D gene is confidently identified. This receptor was taken from an adult who received the AZD1222 COVID-19 vaccine. The input for sequencing was peripheral blood, taken 28 days after the second AZD1222 dose. The DNA sequence is TGTGCCAGCAGCCGCGTGGGGCAAGAGACCCAGTACTTC. It translates as CASSRVGQETQYF.